The TCR beta chain described here comes from a study of blood T cells in healthy people across ages. Study-level findings and limits: From one million sequenced T cells, diversity estimates were lower bounds. Diversity of TCR beta per million T cells declined in a roughly linear way with age.

The use of a sample-barcoded 5' primer and a J-beta primer mix characterized a second PCR of about 7 to 12 cycles. Every sample produced at least 3 million CDR3-containing paired-end reads. TCRdb analysed the 5' RACE reads with MiXCR anew, one entry per CDR3 protein. Of fewer than 2 million distinct CDR3 sequences in the sample, roughly 43% were seen once. Germline-derived CDR1 and CDR2 are SGDLS and YYNGEE. This CDR3 is built from 14 residues. Trimming pared 3 bases from V and 5 bases from J, leaving 14 bases between. Drawn from each donor were about 9 milliliters of peripheral blood. A note on this clonotype: Its antigen is unknown.

The clonotype was recovered from a human donor in good health. Sequenced input: blood. V and J are TRBV9 and TRBJ2-5; D is unclear. This chain's CDR3 is CASSDQPVGETQYF. The CDR3 bases are TGTGCCAGCAGCGATCAGCCGGTCGGGGAGACCCAGTACTTC.